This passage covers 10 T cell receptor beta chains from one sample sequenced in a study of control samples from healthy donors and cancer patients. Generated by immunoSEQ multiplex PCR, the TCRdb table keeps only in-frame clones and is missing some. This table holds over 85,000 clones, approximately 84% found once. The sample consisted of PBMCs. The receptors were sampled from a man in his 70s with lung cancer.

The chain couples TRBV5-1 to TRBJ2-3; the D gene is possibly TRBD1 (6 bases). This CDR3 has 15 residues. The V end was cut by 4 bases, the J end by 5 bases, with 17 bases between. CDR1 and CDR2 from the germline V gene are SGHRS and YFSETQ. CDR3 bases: TGCGCCAGCAGCGGAAACACAGGGTTAGGAGATACGCAGTATTTT. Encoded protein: CASSGNTGLGDTQYF.

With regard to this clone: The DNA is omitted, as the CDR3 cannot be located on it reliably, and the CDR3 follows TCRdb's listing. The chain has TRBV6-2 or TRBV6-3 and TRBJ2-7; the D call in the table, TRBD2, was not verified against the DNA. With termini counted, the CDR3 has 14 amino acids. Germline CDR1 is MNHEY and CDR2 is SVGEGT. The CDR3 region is CASSSSGRRHEQYF.

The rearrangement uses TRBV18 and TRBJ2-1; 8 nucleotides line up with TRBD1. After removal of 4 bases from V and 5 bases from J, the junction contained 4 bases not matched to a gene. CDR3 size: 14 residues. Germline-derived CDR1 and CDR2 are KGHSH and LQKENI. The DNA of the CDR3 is TGTGCCAGCTCACGTGGGACAGGCGACAATGAGCAGTTCTTC. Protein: CASSRGTGDNEQFF.

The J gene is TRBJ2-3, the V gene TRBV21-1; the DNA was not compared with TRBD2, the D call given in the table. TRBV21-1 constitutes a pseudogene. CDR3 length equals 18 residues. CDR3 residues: CASSSPGGILRRTDTQYF. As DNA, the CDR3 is TGTGCCAGCAGCTCCCCCGGAGGCATTCTAAGGCGAACAGATACGCAGTATTTT.

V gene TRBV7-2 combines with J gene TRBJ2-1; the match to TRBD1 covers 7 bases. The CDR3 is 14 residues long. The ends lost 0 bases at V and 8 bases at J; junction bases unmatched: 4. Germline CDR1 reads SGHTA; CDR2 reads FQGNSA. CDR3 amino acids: CASSLAGTEDEQFF. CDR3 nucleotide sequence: TGTGCCAGCAGCTTAGCCGGGACAGAAGATGAGCAGTTCTTC.

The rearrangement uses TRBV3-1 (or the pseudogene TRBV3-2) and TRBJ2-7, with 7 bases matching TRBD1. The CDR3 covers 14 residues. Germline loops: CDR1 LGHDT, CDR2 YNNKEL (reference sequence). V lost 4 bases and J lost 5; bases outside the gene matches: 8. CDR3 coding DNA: TGTGCCAGCAGCCGGGACAGTACCTTAGACGAGCAGTACTTC. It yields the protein CASSRDSTLDEQYF.

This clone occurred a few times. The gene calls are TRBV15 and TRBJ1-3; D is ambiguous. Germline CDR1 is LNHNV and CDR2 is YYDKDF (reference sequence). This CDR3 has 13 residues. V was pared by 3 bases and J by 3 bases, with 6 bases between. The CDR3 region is CATSSGGGNTIYF. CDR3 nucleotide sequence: TGTGCCACCAGCAGTGGTGGTGGAAACACCATATATTTT.

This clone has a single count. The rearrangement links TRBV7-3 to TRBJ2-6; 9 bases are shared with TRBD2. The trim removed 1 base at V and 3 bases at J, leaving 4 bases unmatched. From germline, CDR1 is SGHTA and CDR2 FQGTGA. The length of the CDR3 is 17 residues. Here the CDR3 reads CASSLSGTSSGANVLTF. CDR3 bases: TGTGCCAGCAGCTTAAGTGGGACTAGCAGTGGGGCCAACGTCCTGACTTTC.

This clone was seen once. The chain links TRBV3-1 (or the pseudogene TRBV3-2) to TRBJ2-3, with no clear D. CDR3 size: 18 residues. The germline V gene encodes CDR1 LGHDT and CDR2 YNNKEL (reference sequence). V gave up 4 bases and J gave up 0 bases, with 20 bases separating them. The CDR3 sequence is CASSPTPTIEFSTDTQYF. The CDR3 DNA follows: TGTGCCAGCAGCCCGACTCCGACCATCGAATTTAGCACAGATACGCAGTATTTT.

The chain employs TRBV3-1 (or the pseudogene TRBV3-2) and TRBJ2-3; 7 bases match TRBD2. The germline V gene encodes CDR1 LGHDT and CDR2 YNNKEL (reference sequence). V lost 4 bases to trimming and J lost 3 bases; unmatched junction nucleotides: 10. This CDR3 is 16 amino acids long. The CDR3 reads CASSRYGGLGTDTQYF. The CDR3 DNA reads TGTGCCAGCAGCCGGTACGGTGGACTAGGGACAGATACGCAGTATTTT.